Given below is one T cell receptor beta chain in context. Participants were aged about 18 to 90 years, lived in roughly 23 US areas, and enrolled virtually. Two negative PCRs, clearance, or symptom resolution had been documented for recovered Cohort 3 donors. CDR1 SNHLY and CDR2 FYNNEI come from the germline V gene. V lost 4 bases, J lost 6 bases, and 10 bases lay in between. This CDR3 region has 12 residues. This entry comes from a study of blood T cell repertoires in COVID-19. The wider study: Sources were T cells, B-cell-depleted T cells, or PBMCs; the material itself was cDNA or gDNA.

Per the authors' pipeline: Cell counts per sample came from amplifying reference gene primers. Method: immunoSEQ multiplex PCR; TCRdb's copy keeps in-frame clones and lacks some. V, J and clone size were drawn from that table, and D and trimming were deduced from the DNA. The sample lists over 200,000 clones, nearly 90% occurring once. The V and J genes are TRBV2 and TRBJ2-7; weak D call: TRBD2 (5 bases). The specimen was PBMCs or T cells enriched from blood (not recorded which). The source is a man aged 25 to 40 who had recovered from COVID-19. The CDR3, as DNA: TGTGCCAGCAGTGGCGGGTTTGGCGAGCAGTACTTC. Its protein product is CASSGGFGEQYF.